This passage covers 21 T cell receptor beta chains from one sample sequenced in a study of OX40 agonist ivuxolimab in advanced cancers. Using immunoSEQ multiplex PCR, the repertoire was profiled, and TCRdb retains in-frame clones only, with some absent. Among around 80,000 clones, about nine tenths were seen once, and the ten largest hold about 0.2%. The sequences come from CD4+ or CD8+ T cells sorted from blood, collected in a trial of the OX40 agonist ivuxolimab. The receptors come from an adult with an advanced solid tumor such as melanoma, head and neck, liver or kidney cancer.

This rearrangement joins TRBV5-1 to TRBJ2-7; 7 bases are a match to TRBD2. Germline lookup yields CDR1 SGHRS and CDR2 YFSETQ. The V and J ends lost 4 bases and 7 bases, in that order; junction bases with no gene match: 14. The CDR3 contains 15 residues. This chain's CDR3 is CASSPGGGTKEEQYF. The CDR3 coding sequence is TGCGCCAGCAGCCCGGGCGGGGGTACTAAGGAGGAGCAGTACTTC. Complete variable domain (other parts from reference TRBV5-1 and TRBJ2-7): KAGVTQTPRYLIKTRGQQVTLSCSPISGHRSVSWYQQTPGQGLQFLFEYFSETQRNKGNFPGRFSGRQFSNSRSEMNVSTLELGDSALYLCASSPGGGTKEEQYFGPGTRLTVT.

The CDR3 DNA sequence: TGCGCCAGCACCTCTACAGGGGGTGGAAACACCATATATTTT. It translates to CASTSTGGGNTIYF. The genes are TRBV5-1 and TRBJ1-3; 8 bases fit TRBD1. Germline lookup yields CDR1 SGHRS and CDR2 YFSETQ. The CDR3 length is 14 residues. J lost 3 bases, V lost 6 bases, and 5 bases had no gene match. The full variable domain, with the rest looked up from reference TRBV5-1 and TRBJ1-3, is KAGVTQTPRYLIKTRGQQVTLSCSPISGHRSVSWYQQTPGQGLQFLFEYFSETQRNKGNFPGRFSGRQFSNSRSEMNVSTLELGDSALYLCASTSTGGGNTIYFGEGSWLTVV.

The rearrangement joins TRBV2 to TRBJ1-4; D may be TRBD1 (6 bases). Trimming shortened V by 3 bases and J by 5 bases, and 10 bases separated the two germline ends. Per the germline V gene, CDR1 is SNHLY and CDR2 is FYNNEI. The CDR3 covers 14 residues. In nucleotides, the CDR3 is TGTGCCAGCAGTGAGGACAGATTGAATGAAAAACTGTTTTTT. Translation: CASSEDRLNEKLFF.

This chain uses TRBV6-5 with TRBJ1-1; D perhaps matches TRBD1 (6 bases). Germline values: CDR1 MNHEY, CDR2 SVGAGI. This CDR3 region has 15 residues. Trimming stripped 0 bases from V and 5 bases from J, with 13 bases between. This CDR3 reads CASSYSREGGTEAFF. The CDR3 region has the DNA TGTGCCAGCAGTTACTCGAGGGAAGGGGGTACTGAAGCTTTCTTT.

Worth noting for this clone: The sample has other DNA sequences that encode this CDR3 too. The V call is TRBV7-9, the J call TRBJ1-5, with a weak D call TRBD1 (5 bases). The CDR3 length is 13 residues. The germline V and J ends were trimmed by 0 bases and 5 bases, with 5 bases remaining between them. Germline V gene data show CDR1 as SEHNR and CDR2 as FQNEAQ (reference sequence). The CDR3 DNA reads as TGTGCCAGCAGCTTAGCCAGGGATCAGCCCCAGCATTTT. Its translation is CASSLARDQPQHF.

This chain uses TRBV2 with TRBJ2-5; TRBD2 might be the D (6 bases). Near its end, the DNA agrees better with TRBJ2-7, so the J call may be wrong. CDR1 and CDR2 (germline): SNHLY, FYNNEI. The CDR3 has 15 residues. CDR3 nucleotide sequence: TGTGCCAGCAGCTTGGTTGGGGGAGGCTCTTCCGAGCAGTACTTC. It specifies CASSLVGGGSSEQYF.

V usage is TRBV5-1 and J usage is TRBJ1-1; 8 positions agree with TRBD1. Trimming cost V 6 bases and J 0 bases; bases outside gene matches: 4. There are 14 residues in the CDR3. Germline-derived CDR1 and CDR2 are SGHRS and YFSETQ. CDR3 coding DNA: TGCGCCAGCACCTGGGACAGGATGAACACTGAAGCTTTCTTT. It encodes CASTWDRMNTEAFF.

V is TRBV28 and J is TRBJ1-2; no clear D gene. CDR3 length: 14 residues. V lost 5 bases and J lost 4, with 14 bases in between. Germline V gene lookup returns CDR1 MDHEN and CDR2 SYDVKM. This chain's CDR3 is CASSLLTYLYGYTF. The CDR3 bases are TGTGCCAGCAGTCTATTGACATACCTCTATGGCTACACCTTC.

The CDR3 sequence: CASSLDTGGRTEAFF. Written as DNA, the CDR3 is TGCGCCAGCAGCTTGGATACAGGAGGTCGGACTGAAGCTTTCTTT. V gene TRBV5-1 combines with J gene TRBJ1-1; weak D call: TRBD1 (5 bases). Germline CDR1 is SGHRS and CDR2 is YFSETQ. The V and J ends lost 0 bases and 5 bases respectively, with 14 bases between them. This CDR3 has 15 residues.

For this clone: The same CDR3 also results from other DNA sequences found in this sample. The V gene is TRBV6-5, the J gene TRBJ1-5, with TRBD1 as a possible D gene (6 bases). Trimming removed 5 bases from V and 2 bases from J, with 13 bases in between. Germline loops: CDR1 MNHEY, CDR2 SVGAGI. The CDR3 is made up of 15 amino acids. This CDR3 is CASSKQGGRNQPQHF. DNA for the CDR3: TGTGCCAGCAGTAAACAGGGAGGCCGCAATCAGCCCCAGCATTTT.

The CDR3 sequence: CASSSGQGARELFF. Written as DNA, the CDR3 is TGCGCCAGCAGCTCGGGACAGGGGGCAAGGGAGCTGTTTTTT. The rearrangement links TRBV5-1 to TRBJ2-2; 12 positions agree with TRBD1. The germline V gene encodes CDR1 SGHRS and CDR2 YFSETQ. The CDR3 consists of 14 residues. The V and J ends lost 3 bases and 9 bases, in that order; junction bases with no gene match: 3.

The chain employs TRBV7-8 and TRBJ2-5; no firm D call. There are 13 residues in the CDR3. Germline V lookup: CDR1 SGHVS, CDR2 FQNEAQ. Trimming stripped 1 base from V and 5 bases from J, with 8 bases between. The CDR3 sequence: CASSLVMGETQYF. The CDR3 coding sequence is TGTGCCAGCAGCTTAGTTATGGGGGAGACCCAGTACTTC.

The sample holds a few counts of this clone. This chain links TRBV2 with TRBJ1-2; no clear D. The CDR3 has 15 amino acids. Trimming cost V 5 bases and J 5 bases, with 18 bases left between them. CDR1 SNHLY and CDR2 FYNNEI come from the germline V gene. CDR3: CASSYENGPLYGYTF. The CDR3 DNA reads as TGTGCCAGCAGTTATGAGAACGGGCCCTTATATGGCTACACCTTC.

The rearrangement links TRBV6-1 to TRBJ1-2; 9 positions agree with TRBD1. The length of the CDR3 is 14 residues. CDR1 is MNHNS, CDR2 SASEGT, per germline. With 4 bases clipped from V and 4 bases from J, the junction kept 4 bases outside the gene matches. CDR3 nucleotide sequence: TGTGCCAGCAGTGCAGGGACAGGGTCCTATGGCTACACCTTC. Translated: CASSAGTGSYGYTF.

V is TRBV7-9 and J is TRBJ2-1; TRBD2 matches 9 bases. The CDR3 is 17 residues long. Germline V gene sequence: CDR1 SEHNR, CDR2 FQNEAQ (reference sequence). Trimming at V came to 0 bases and at J to 10 bases, leaving 13 bases not matched to a gene. In DNA form, the CDR3 reads TGTGCCAGCAGCTTAGCGCGGGGGGGCTCGACAAATGTGGAGCAGTTCTTC. Translated, it gives CASSLARGGSTNVEQFF.

This chain uses TRBV11-2 with TRBJ2-5, with D perhaps being TRBD1 or TRBD2 (6 bases each). Germline CDR1 and CDR2: SGHAT and FQNNGV. The CDR3 covers 15 residues. V lost 2 bases to trimming and J lost 0 bases, with 10 bases between them. DNA of the CDR3: TGTGCCAGCAGCTTACAGGGGACTCACCAAGAGACCCAGTACTTC. Translating it yields CASSLQGTHQETQYF.

The chain carries TRBV5-4 and TRBJ1-4, with TRBD1 as a possible D gene (5 bases). Trimming removed 0 bases at V and 10 bases at J, with 13 bases between. Germline values: CDR1 SGHNT, CDR2 YYREEE (reference sequence). The CDR3 extends over 14 amino acids. DNA for the CDR3: TGTGCCAGCAGCTTGGGCGCGGAGCAGGGAAAACTGTTTTTT. Amino acids: CASSLGAEQGKLFF.

The V and J genes are TRBV19 and TRBJ1-2; a weak D match, TRBD1 (5 bases). CDR3 length: 16 residues. The germline gives CDR1 LNHDA, CDR2 SQIVND (reference sequence). V was pared by 7 bases and J by 4 bases, with 22 bases between. The CDR3 is CASIPSPGRASYGYTF. CDR3 nucleotide sequence: TGTGCCAGTATTCCCAGCCCGGGACGGGCCAGCTATGGCTACACCTTC.

J is TRBJ2-6 and V is TRBV5-1, with D tentatively TRBD1 (5 bases). The CDR3 covers 15 residues. The V gene's germline CDR1 is SGHRS and CDR2 YFSETQ. The V gene lost 1 base and the J gene lost 2 bases, with 7 bases spanning the gap. The CDR3 DNA reads TGCGCCAGCAGCTTGTCAGGGACTGGGGCCAACGTCCTGACTTTC. Its translation is CASSLSGTGANVLTF.

The V and J genes are TRBV11-2 and TRBJ2-7, with TRBD1 matching 9 bases. CDR1 is SGHAT and CDR2 is FQNNGV in the germline V gene. Trimming cost V 1 base and J 2 bases; bases outside gene matches: 3. CDR3 size: 15 residues. CDR3 nucleotides: TGTGCCAGCAGCTTAGGGGGACAGGGAACCTACGAGCAGTACTTC. As protein: CASSLGGQGTYEQYF.

This chain uses TRBV7-2 with TRBJ1-2; TRBD1 is a possible D gene (6 bases). Deletions cut 1 base from V and 8 bases from J, with 11 bases between. Germline V CDR1 and CDR2: SGHTA, FQGNSA. The CDR3 loop spans 13 amino acids. CDR3 sequence reads: CASSLGGAQGYTF. CDR3 DNA sequence: TGTGCCAGCAGCTTAGGGGGGGCTCAAGGCTACACCTTC.